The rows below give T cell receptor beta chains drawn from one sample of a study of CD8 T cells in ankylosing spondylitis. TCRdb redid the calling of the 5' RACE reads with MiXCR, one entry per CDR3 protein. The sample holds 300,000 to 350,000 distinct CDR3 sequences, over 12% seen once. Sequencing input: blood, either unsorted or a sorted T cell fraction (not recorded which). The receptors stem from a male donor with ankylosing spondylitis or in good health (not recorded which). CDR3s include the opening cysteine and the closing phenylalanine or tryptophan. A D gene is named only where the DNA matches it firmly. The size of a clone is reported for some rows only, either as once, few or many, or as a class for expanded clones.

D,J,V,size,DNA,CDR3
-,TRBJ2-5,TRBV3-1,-,TGTGCCAGCAGCCAAGGCGACGGGGGTGAAGAGACCCAGTACTTC,CASSQGDGGEETQYF
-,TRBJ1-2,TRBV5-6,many,TGTGCCAGCAGCTTGGGCAGGTCTAACTATGGCTACACCTTC,CASSLGRSNYGYTF
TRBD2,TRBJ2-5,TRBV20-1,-,TGCAGTAATAGCGGGAGAGGGGAGACCCAGTACTTC,CSNSGRGETQYF
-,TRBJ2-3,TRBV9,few,TGTGCCAGCAGCGTAGCAATGACAGATACGCAGTATTTT,CASSVAMTDTQYF
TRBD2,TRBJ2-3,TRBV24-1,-,TGTGCCACCAGTGATCCGGGACTAGCGGGGGTAGATACGCAGTATTTT,CATSDPGLAGVDTQYF
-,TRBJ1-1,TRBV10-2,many,TGCGCCAGCAGGTCTGGGGGGTTCATGAACACTGAAGCTTTCTTT,CASRSGGFMNTEAFF
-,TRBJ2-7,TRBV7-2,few,TGTGCCAGCAGCTTACGTAGCGGCCCAGACTACGAGCAGTACTTC,CASSLRSGPDYEQYF
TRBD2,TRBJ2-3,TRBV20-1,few,TGCAGTGCTGGGGGGACTAGAGGTGTGACAGATACGCAGTATTTT,CSAGGTRGVTDTQYF
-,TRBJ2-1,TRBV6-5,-,TGTGCCAGCAGTTCCAAAGTTGTGAGCTCCTACAATGAGCAGTTCTTC,CASSSKVVSSYNEQFF
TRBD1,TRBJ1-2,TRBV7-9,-,TGTGCCAGCAGCTTAAACCCCGGACAGGGAGGCTATGGCTACACCTTC,CASSLNPGQGGYGYTF
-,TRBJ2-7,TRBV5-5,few,TGTGCCAGCATGAGGGGTGGCGACGAGCAGTACTTC,CASMRGGDEQYF
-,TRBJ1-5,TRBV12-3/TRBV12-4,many,TGTGCCAGCAGTTTAAATGACCGCAATCAGCCCCAGCATTTT,CASSLNDRNQPQHF
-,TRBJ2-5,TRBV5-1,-,TGCGCCAGCAGCTTAAGTGATAGCGGCCAAGAGACCCAGTACTTC,CASSLSDSGQETQYF
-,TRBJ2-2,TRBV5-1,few,TGCGCCAGTCATCTGACAGGAGGACAGACCGGGGAGCTGTTTTTT,CASHLTGGQTGELFF
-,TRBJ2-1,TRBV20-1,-,TGCAGTGCCCAGCAACGAGGTGAGCAGTTCTTC,CSAQQRGEQFF
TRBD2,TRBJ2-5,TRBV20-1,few,TGCAGTGTTCGGGGGGGCCGAGAGACCCAGTACTTC,CSVRGGRETQYF
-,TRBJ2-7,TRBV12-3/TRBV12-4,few,TGTGCCAGCAGTTTTTTAGCTAGCGGAGGGGGGGTCTACGAGCAGTACTTC,CASSFLASGGGVYEQYF
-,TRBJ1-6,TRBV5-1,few,TGCGCCAGCAGCTTGGGGGGACAAGTTGGTGATTCACCCCTCCACTTT,CASSLGGQVGDSPLHF
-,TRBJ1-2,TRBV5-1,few,TGCGCCAGCAGCTTGGTGCAGGGAAGTGATGGCTACACCTTC,CASSLVQGSDGYTF
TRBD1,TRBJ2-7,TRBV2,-,TGTGCCAGCAGTGATGGACAGGGATTGGGGTACGAGCAGTACTTC,CASSDGQGLGYEQYF
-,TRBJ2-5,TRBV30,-,TGTGCCGGAACGGAAGGAATCGGGGAGACCCAGTACTTC,CAGTEGIGETQYF
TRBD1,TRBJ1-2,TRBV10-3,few,TGTGCCATCAGTGGGGACAGCCTCTATGGCTACACCTTC,CAISGDSLYGYTF
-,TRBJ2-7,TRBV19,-,TGTGCCAGTAGTCCACAGGGAGGGACGGGCTACGAGCAGTACTTC,CASSPQGGTGYEQYF
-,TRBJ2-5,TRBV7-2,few,TGTGCCAGCACCCTCTCCAGGGAGGAGACCCAGTACTTC,CASTLSREETQYF
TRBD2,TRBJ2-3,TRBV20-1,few,TGCAGTGCTGACCATCGGGAGGGACTCACAGATACGCAGTATTTT,CSADHREGLTDTQYF
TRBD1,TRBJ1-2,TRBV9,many,TGTGCCAGCAGCGTAGTTTTGGCAGGGGGCCGCTACACCTTC,CASSVVLAGGRYTF
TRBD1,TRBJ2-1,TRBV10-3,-,TGTGCCATCAGGGATGACAGGGCGAATGAGCAGTTCTTC,CAIRDDRANEQFF
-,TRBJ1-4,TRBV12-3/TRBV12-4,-,TGTGCCAGCAGTCTCCAAGTCGGGCGAGGTGAAAAACTGTTTTTT,CASSLQVGRGEKLFF
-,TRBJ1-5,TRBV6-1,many,TGTGCCAGCAACGTAGGGGTGGGTAATAGCAATCAGCCCCAGCATTTT,CASNVGVGNSNQPQHF
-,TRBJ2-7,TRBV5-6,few,TGTGCCAGCGGGCAGAGGGGGACCTACGAGCAGTACTTC,CASGQRGTYEQYF
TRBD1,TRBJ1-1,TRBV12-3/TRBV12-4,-,TGTGCCAGCAGATCCGGGACAGGGGCCCCTGGGGCTTTCTTT,CASRSGTGAPGAFF
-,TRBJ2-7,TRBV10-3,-,TGTGCCATCAGTGTAAGACCGGGTTCCTACGAGCAGTACTTC,CAISVRPGSYEQYF
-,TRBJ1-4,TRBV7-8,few,TGTGCCAGCAGCCTCCTACCGGGGACTAATGAAAAACTGTTTTTT,CASSLLPGTNEKLFF
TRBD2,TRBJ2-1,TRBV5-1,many,TGCGCCAGCAGCTTAGAAACTAGCGGCTACAATGAGCAGTTCTTC,CASSLETSGYNEQFF
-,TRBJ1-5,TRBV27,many,TGTGCCAGCAGAGCAGGGAGGACGAGCAATCAGCCCCAGCATTTT,CASRAGRTSNQPQHF
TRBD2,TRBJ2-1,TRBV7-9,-,TGTGCCCCAAGCGGGGTTAACCCCAATGAGCAGTTCTTC,CAPSGVNPNEQFF
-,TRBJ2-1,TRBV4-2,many,TGTGCCAGCAGCCAAGATCACAACAATGAGCAGTTCTTC,CASSQDHNNEQFF
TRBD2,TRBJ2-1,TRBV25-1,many,TGTGCCAGCAGCGTATCTAGCGGGGGCCTGAATGAGCAGTTCTTC,CASSVSSGGLNEQFF
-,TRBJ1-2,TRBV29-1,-,TGCAGCGTTGAGGGCCAAGGCCATGGCTACACCTTC,CSVEGQGHGYTF
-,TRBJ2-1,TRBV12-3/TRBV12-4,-,TGTGCCAGCAGCCATACAGAGAGCTCCTACAATGAGCAGTTCTTC,CASSHTESSYNEQFF
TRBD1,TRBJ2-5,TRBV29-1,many,TGCAGCGCCAGCAGGGGGAAAGAGACCCAGTACTTC,CSASRGKETQYF
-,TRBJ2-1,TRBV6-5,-,TGTGCCAGCAGTTACTCGTCCCAGGGATTCTACAATGAGCAGTTCTTC,CASSYSSQGFYNEQFF
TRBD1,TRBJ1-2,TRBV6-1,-,TGTGCCAGCAGTGACAGGGGGTGGAACTATGGCTACACCTTC,CASSDRGWNYGYTF
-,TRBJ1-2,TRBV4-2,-,TGTGCCAGCAGCCCGTGGCTCAGTGGGGGAGGTTATGGCTACACCTTC,CASSPWLSGGGYGYTF
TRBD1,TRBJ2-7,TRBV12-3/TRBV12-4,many,TGTGCCAGCAGAATCGGACAGGGGTGGTACGAGCAGTACTTC,CASRIGQGWYEQYF
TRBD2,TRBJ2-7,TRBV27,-,TGTGCCAGCAGCCCCCGAGCTAGCGGGAGTTACGAGCAGTACTTC,CASSPRASGSYEQYF
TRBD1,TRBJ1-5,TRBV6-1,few,TGTGCCAGCAGTGAAGGACAGGGGCGCCAGCATTTT,CASSEGQGRQHF
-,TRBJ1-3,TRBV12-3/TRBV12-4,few,TGTGCCAGCAGCTCGTTAACTGGAAACACCATATATTTT,CASSSLTGNTIYF
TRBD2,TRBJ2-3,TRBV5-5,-,TGTGCCAGCAGCTTGATAAGCGGGATGGCAGATACGCAGTATTTT,CASSLISGMADTQYF
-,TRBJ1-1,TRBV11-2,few,TGTGCCAGCAGCCTGAGCCTAATGAACACTGAAGCTTTCTTT,CASSLSLMNTEAFF
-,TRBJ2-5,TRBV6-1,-,TGTGCCAGCACGGCGGGAGAAGGGGGAGGAAAGACCCAGTACTTC,CASTAGEGGGKTQYF
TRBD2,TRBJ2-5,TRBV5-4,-,TGTGCCAGCAGCTTGGTTGCGGGGGGTTTGGAAGAGACCCAGTACTTC,CASSLVAGGLEETQYF
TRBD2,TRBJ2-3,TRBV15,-,TGTGCCACCAGCAGAGGACTAGCGGGAGGGAGAGGCGATACGCAGTATTTT,CATSRGLAGGRGDTQYF
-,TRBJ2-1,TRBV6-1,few,TGTGCCAGCAGCGAGGATTACAATGAGCAGTTCTTC,CASSEDYNEQFF
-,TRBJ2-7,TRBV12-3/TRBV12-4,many,TGTGCCAGCAGTTTTAGGACAGAGCAGTACTTC,CASSFRTEQYF